What follows are 7 T cell receptor beta chains derived from one specimen sequenced in a study of blood T cell repertoires in COVID-19. The repertoire was sequenced with immunoSEQ multiplex PCR; TCRdb's copy has only in-frame clones and lacks some. The data hold 120,000 or so clones, with about nine tenths observed a single time. Sequencing was performed on peripheral blood. These receptor sequences come from a man aged 45-65 years with active COVID-19.

This clone was seen a single time. V is TRBV5-4 and J is TRBJ2-2, with TRBD2 matching over 7 bases. V dropped 0 bases and J dropped 4; count of bases not matched to a gene: 3. The CDR3 sequence is 15 residues long. The germline V gene encodes CDR1 SGHNT and CDR2 YYREEE (reference sequence). CDR3 bases: TGTGCCAGCAGCTTGGAACTAGCGATCACCGGGGAGCTGTTTTTT. Translated, it gives CASSLELAITGELFF.

The J gene is TRBJ2-7, the V gene TRBV12-3 or TRBV12-4; D is perhaps TRBD1 (5 bases). The CDR3 loop spans 11 amino acids. Trimming left V 6 bases short and J 9 bases short, with 12 bases between. CDR3 residues: CASSSTDVQYV. CDR3 bases: TGTGCCAGCAGCTCGACAGATGTGCAGTACGTC.

The chain uses TRBV27 and TRBJ1-2; TRBD1 is a possible D gene (6 bases). Per germline, CDR1 MNHEY and CDR2 SMNVEV (reference sequence). This CDR3 contains 13 residues. The germline V and J ends were trimmed by 3 bases and 8 bases, with 13 bases remaining between them. CDR3 DNA sequence: TGTGCCAGCAGTTTGTCAGGGGCGCCCGGCTACACCTTC. Its translation: CASSLSGAPGYTF.

The chain uses TRBV3-1 (or the pseudogene TRBV3-2) and TRBJ2-5; 8 bases agree with TRBD2. The V gene end was trimmed by 1 base and the J gene end by 6 bases; junction bases not matched to a gene: 7. CDR3 size: 15 residues. Germline lookup yields CDR1 LGHDT and CDR2 YNNKEL (reference sequence). CDR3 protein: CASSQAGGPQKTQYF. DNA for the CDR3: TGTGCCAGCAGCCAAGCGGGGGGGCCTCAAAAGACCCAGTACTTC.

The chain uses TRBV11-1 and TRBJ1-1; no definite D call. CDR1 SGHAT and CDR2 FQDESV come from the germline V gene (reference sequence). Trimming took off 0 bases at V and 1 base at J, with 3 bases between the two ends. There are 13 residues in the CDR3. The CDR3 sequence: CASSLARNTEAFF. CDR3 nucleotide sequence: TGTGCCAGCAGCTTAGCCAGGAACACTGAAGCTTTCTTT.

This rearrangement joins TRBV7-9 to TRBJ2-4; TRBD1 agrees at 8 bases. In germline, CDR1 is SEHNR, CDR2 FQNEAQ (reference sequence). The V gene end was trimmed by 5 bases and the J gene end by 6 bases; junction bases not matched to a gene: 6. CDR3 length: 14 amino acids. The chain's CDR3 is CASSPTGDGNIQYF. In nucleotides, the CDR3 is TGTGCCAGCAGCCCGACAGGGGATGGAAACATTCAGTACTTC.

This clone has just one count. This chain uses TRBV7-2 with TRBJ2-2; a weak D match, TRBD1 (6 bases). V lost 5 bases to trimming and J lost 3 bases, with 25 bases between them. Germline lookup yields CDR1 SGHTA and CDR2 FQGNSA. The CDR3 has 19 residues. The CDR3 sequence: CASSPRSRKIGGDTGELFF. Written as DNA, the CDR3 is TGTGCCAGCAGCCCCCGTTCGAGGAAGATAGGGGGAGACACCGGGGAGCTGTTTTTT.